The 21 T cell receptor beta chains below come from one sample, sequenced in a study of T cells in localized non-small cell lung cancer. TCRdb keeps only in-frame clones here, not all; method: immunoSEQ multiplex PCR. The sample consists of more than 1,200 clones, about 24% of them appearing once. The input for sequencing was lung tumor tissue, taken before any cancer treatment. These receptors were collected from a male donor aged 60 or over with stage II lung adenocarcinoma.

This clone was observed a handful of times. The chain couples TRBV1 to TRBJ1-5; the table's D call, TRBD1, was not checked against the DNA. TRBV1 is a pseudogene. The CDR3 runs 15 residues. The CDR3 bases are TGCGCCAGCAGCAATTACAGGGATAGCAATCAGCCCCAGCATTTT. It yields the protein CASSNYRDSNQPQHF.

The J gene is TRBJ2-7, the V gene TRBV28, with 9 nucleotides matching TRBD2. Unmatched junction bases numbered 7, after V lost 8 bases and J lost 2 bases. The germline CDR1 and CDR2 sequences are MDHEN and SYDVKM. This CDR3 has 14 residues. CDR3 residues: CASSYGGRAYEQYF. The DNA for the CDR3 is TGTGCCAGCTCTTACGGCGGGAGGGCCTACGAGCAGTACTTC. Together with reference TRBV28 and TRBJ2-7, the CDR3 gives the full variable domain: DVKVTQSSRYLVKRTGEKVFLECVQDMDHENMFWYRQDPGLGLRLIYFSYDVKMKEKGDIPEGYSVSREKKERFSLILESASTNQTSMYLCASSYGGRAYEQYFGPGTRLTVT.

J is TRBJ2-1 and V is TRBV5-1; 11 nucleotides line up with TRBD2. This CDR3 comprises 16 residues. Germline CDR1 and CDR2: SGHRS and YFSETQ. The V and J ends lost 1 base and 6 bases, in that order; junction bases with no gene match: 6. CDR3: CASSLKLAGVGNEQFF. The CDR3 DNA follows: TGCGCCAGCAGCTTGAAACTAGCGGGAGTTGGCAATGAGCAGTTCTTC.

This clone appeared a single time. The CDR3 bases are TGCGCCAGCAGCTTGGACGCGGGGGCAAACAATCAGCCCCAGCATTTT. This sequence encodes CASSLDAGANNQPQHF. The V and J genes are TRBV5-1 and TRBJ1-5; possibly TRBD1 for D (6 bases). The CDR3 runs 16 residues. V lost 0 bases to trimming and J lost 3 bases, with 13 bases between them. Germline lookup yields CDR1 SGHRS and CDR2 YFSETQ. The entire variable domain, with the rest obtained from reference TRBV5-1 and TRBJ1-5, is as follows: KAGVTQTPRYLIKTRGQQVTLSCSPISGHRSVSWYQQTPGQGLQFLFEYFSETQRNKGNFPGRFSGRQFSNSRSEMNVSTLELGDSALYLCASSLDAGANNQPQHFGDGTRLSIL.

This rearrangement joins TRBV19 to TRBJ2-7; perhaps TRBD1 as D (5 bases). The length of the CDR3 is 15 residues. V was clipped by 6 bases and J by 1 base, with 16 bases between them. Germline V lookup: CDR1 LNHDA, CDR2 SQIVND (reference sequence). CDR3 nucleotides: TGTGCCAGTAGGCCGACAGCGCTAAGATCCTACGAGCAGTACTTC. Translation: CASRPTALRSYEQYF. The full variable domain, with the rest looked up from reference TRBV19 and TRBJ2-7, is DGGITQSPKYLFRKEGQNVTLSCEQNLNHDAMYWYRQDPGQGLRLIYYSQIVNDFQKGDIAEGYSVSREKKESFPLTVTSAQKNPTAFYLCASRPTALRSYEQYFGPGTRLTVT.

The rearrangement joins TRBV4-1 to TRBJ1-5; D might be TRBD1 (5 bases). V was trimmed by 0 bases and J by 4 bases, leaving 7 bases between them. This CDR3 is 14 amino acids long. Germline-derived CDR1 and CDR2 are MGHRA and YSYEKL. Written as DNA, the CDR3 is TGCGCCAGCAGCCAAGATCCAGGGAATCAGCCCCAGCATTTT. Its translation: CASSQDPGNQPQHF.

This clone is large within its sample. This chain uses TRBV15 with TRBJ1-2, with TRBD1 matching over 10 bases. The CDR3 runs to 16 residues. Per germline, CDR1 LNHNV and CDR2 YYDKDF (reference sequence). V lost 3 bases to trimming and J lost 8 bases; unmatched junction nucleotides: 12. The CDR3 coding sequence is TGTGCCACCAGCAGGACCGGGACAGGGGCCACGGAGGGCTACACCTTC. Translating it yields CATSRTGTGATEGYTF. The entire variable domain, with the rest obtained from reference TRBV15 and TRBJ1-2, is as follows: DAMVIQNPRYQVTQFGKPVTLSCSQTLNHNVMYWYQQKSSQAPKLLFHYYDKDFNNEADTPDNFQSRRPNTSFCFLDIRSPGLGDTAMYLCATSRTGTGATEGYTFGSGTRLTVV.

The chain is built from TRBV25-1 and TRBJ1-2; 10 nucleotides agree with TRBD1. The V gene end was trimmed by 2 bases and the J gene end by 4 bases; junction bases not matched to a gene: 10. The CDR3 is made up of 17 amino acids. The germline V gene has CDR1 MGHDK and CDR2 SYGVNS. CDR3 coding DNA: TGTGCCAGCAGTGAACAGACAGGGGGCATCCTTACCTATGGCTACACCTTC. Translation gives CASSEQTGGILTYGYTF.

In its sample, this clone was seen a few times. This sequence joins TRBV7-2 and TRBJ1-5; the match to TRBD1 covers 7 bases. The germline V gene encodes CDR1 SGHTA and CDR2 FQGNSA. The CDR3 is 13 amino acids. V was clipped by 5 bases and J by 4 bases; unmatched bases: 2. The CDR3 is CASSPGGNQPQHF. In DNA, the CDR3 is TGTGCCAGCAGCCCAGGGGGGAATCAGCCCCAGCATTTT. Variable domain in full (rest from reference TRBV7-2 and TRBJ1-5): GAGVSQSPSNKVTEKGKDVELRCDPISGHTALYWYRQSLGQGLEFLIYFQGNSAPDKSGLPSDRFSAERTGGSVSTLTIQRTQQEDSAVYLCASSPGGNQPQHFGDGTRLSIL.

This clone is classed as medium-sized (0.01 to 0.1%). This sequence joins TRBV11-3 and TRBJ2-3; D possibly uses TRBD1 or TRBD2 (6 bases each). Germline values: CDR1 SGHNT, CDR2 YENEEA. V was clipped by 5 bases and J by 2 bases, with 17 bases between them. The length of the CDR3 is 16 residues. The DNA of the CDR3 is TGTGCCAGCAGCCTCTACGAGGGGGGCTCCACAGATACGCAGTATTTT. Its translation is CASSLYEGGSTDTQYF.

The chain employs TRBV6-8 and TRBJ1-3; D not resolved. Trimming removed 4 bases at V and 4 bases at J, with 5 bases between. CDR1 is MNHGY and CDR2 is SAAAGT in the germline V gene. CDR3 length: 12 amino acids. As DNA, the CDR3 is TGTGCCAGCAGTTCGGAGGGAAACACCATATATTTT. This sequence encodes CASSSEGNTIYF.

In its sample, this clone was seen once. V is TRBV19 and J is TRBJ1-5; TRBD1 matches at 9 bases. The junction had 5 bases not matched to a gene; V was cut back by 5 bases and J by 6 bases. Germline V gene lookup returns CDR1 LNHDA and CDR2 SQIVND (reference sequence). The CDR3 is 14 residues long. In DNA, the CDR3 is TGTGCCAGTAGTTTATCGGGACAGGGTCAGCCCCAGCATTTT. Encoded protein: CASSLSGQGQPQHF.

This clone is medium-sized by share. CDR3 residues: CASSLPDREQETQYF. The CDR3, as DNA: TGTGCCAGCAGCTTACCGGACAGGGAACAAGAGACCCAGTACTTC. The V and J genes are TRBV11-3 and TRBJ2-5; the match to TRBD1 covers 8 bases. Germline values: CDR1 SGHNT, CDR2 YENEEA. V shed 2 bases and J 2 bases; nucleotides not matched to a gene: 4. The CDR3 is 15 residues long. The whole variable domain, remainder taken from reference TRBV11-3 and TRBJ2-5, is EAGVVQSPRYKIIEKKQPVAFWCNPISGHNTLYWYLQNLGQGPELLIRYENEEAVDDSQLPKDRFSAERLKGVDSTLKIQPAELGDSAVYLCASSLPDREQETQYFGPGTRLLVL.

This clone was recorded once. The chain recombines TRBV29-1 with TRBJ2-1; D gene unclear. The CDR3 is 14 amino acids. CDR1 is SQVTM, CDR2 ANQGSEA, per germline. V was pared by 6 bases and J by 3 bases, with 15 bases between. In nucleotides, the CDR3 is TGCAGCGTCCTTAAGGACCCCAACTACAATGAGCAGTTCTTC. This sequence encodes CSVLKDPNYNEQFF.

The V and J genes are TRBV18 and TRBJ2-3, with a possible D match to TRBD2 (5 bases). V shed 1 base and J shed 2 bases, with 19 bases lying between them. CDR1 is KGHSH, CDR2 LQKENI, per germline. The CDR3 has 18 residues. The CDR3 nucleotides are TGTGCCAGCTCACCACTAGGCGGAGGACCCACTTACACAGATACGCAGTATTTT. Its protein product is CASSPLGGGPTYTDTQYF. Variable domain in full (rest from reference TRBV18 and TRBJ2-3): NAGVMQNPRHLVRRRGQEARLRCSPMKGHSHVYWYRQLPEEGLKFMVYLQKENIIDESGMPKERFSAEFPKEGPSILRIQQVVRGDSAAYFCASSPLGGGPTYTDTQYFGPGTRLTVL.

The rearrangement uses TRBV28 and TRBJ1-1, with D possibly being TRBD1 (6 bases). V lost 5 bases and J lost 3, with 16 bases in between. Germline V gene sequence: CDR1 MDHEN, CDR2 SYDVKM. This CDR3 spans 15 amino acids. CDR3 nucleotide sequence: TGTGCCAGCAGTCCCGCGGGACACTACTACACTGAAGCTTTCTTT. This sequence encodes CASSPAGHYYTEAFF.

The chain employs TRBV6-8 and TRBJ1-5; no definite D call. The CDR3 is 15 amino acids. V was clipped by 7 bases and J by 2 bases, with 15 bases between them. Looked up from germline, CDR1 is MNHGY and CDR2 is SAAAGT. The CDR3, as DNA: TGTGCCAGCACCCTTCGCGGGGAGGGCAATCAGCCCCAGCATTTT. As protein: CASTLRGEGNQPQHF.

The chain recombines TRBV6-8 with TRBJ2-3; 9 positions match TRBD2. This CDR3 has 15 residues. V was pared by 6 bases and J by 6 bases, with 10 bases of the junction left unmatched. The germline V gene encodes CDR1 MNHGY and CDR2 SAAAGT. This CDR3 reads CASSSPGSGSDTQYF. DNA for the CDR3: TGTGCCAGCAGCTCCCCGGGTAGCGGGAGCGATACGCAGTATTTT.

The genes are TRBV1 and TRBJ2-7. TRBV1 is a pseudogene segment. This CDR3 has 14 amino acids. CDR3 region: CASSQGPASYEQYF. DNA of the CDR3: TGCGCCAGCAGCCAAGGGCCAGCCTCCTACGAGCAGTACTTC.

CDR3 amino acids: CASSPGTGGYQPQHF. Written as DNA, the CDR3 is TGTGCCAGCAGCCCCGGGACAGGGGGCTATCAGCCCCAGCATTTT. The rearrangement links TRBV16 to TRBJ1-5; 12 positions agree with TRBD1. Trimming cost V 4 bases and J 5 bases; bases outside gene matches: 3. The CDR3 is 15 residues long. Germline lookup yields CDR1 KGHSY and CDR2 FQNENV. Full variable domain (rest looked up from reference TRBV16 and TRBJ1-5): GEEVAQTPKHLVRGEGQKAKLYCAPIKGHSYVFWYQQVLKNEFKFLISFQNENVFDETGMPKERFSAKCLPNSPCSLEIQATKLEDSAVYFCASSPGTGGYQPQHFGDGTRLSIL.

The chain recombines TRBV19 with TRBJ1-3, with D possibly TRBD1 on 5 matching bases. Germline-derived CDR1 and CDR2 are LNHDA and SQIVND (reference sequence). This CDR3 region has 14 residues. The V end was cut by 8 bases, the J end by 0 bases, with 11 bases between. The CDR3 bases are TGTGCCAGTGGAGGGGTCGGCTCTGGAAACACCATATATTTT. Protein sequence: CASGGVGSGNTIYF.